Described below is a single T cell receptor (beta chain) sequence and its context. Libraries were prepared by immunoSEQ multiplex PCR; TCRdb keeps only in-frame clonotypes and omits some of them. The sample has more than 55,000 clones, 90% seen once; the top ten hold around 2.1%. The CDR3 is made up of 17 amino acids. Trimming removed 3 bases at V and 10 bases at J, with 25 bases between. CDR1 and CDR2 (germline): SGHAT, FQNNGV. The sample originates from a study of T cell changes during pregnancy in multiple sclerosis. The chain is built from TRBV11-2 and TRBJ2-1, with D possibly being TRBD2 (6 bases). This receptor was obtained from a female donor in good health, enrolled as a control in a pregnancy study. The specimen was peripheral blood, collected in the first trimester of pregnancy. CDR3: CASSLGRDLGLLTEQFF. The CDR3 nucleotides are TGTGCCAGCAGCTTGGGGCGGGATCTTGGTCTGCTCACGGAGCAGTTCTTC.